This T cell receptor (beta chain) was captured by sequencing in a study of human T cells and chemical hapten exposure. Many counts were recorded for this clonotype. Germline V gene data show CDR1 as SQVTM and CDR2 as ANQGSEA. V shed 6 bases and J 4 bases; nucleotides not matched to a gene: 4. The CDR3 length is 12 residues. TCRdb re-derived calls from the RACE reads in MiXCR, one entry per CDR3 protein. The sample includes over 45,000 distinct CDR3 sequences, about 9% seen only once; the top ten take roughly 14%. Regarding time point: patch test 1, 2 weeks after DPC sensitization. Indicated treatment: therapeutic diphenylcyclopropenone sensitization with weekly scalp DPC.

The TCR was taken from a woman in her forties with alopecia areata. Some clones in this sample may be carry-over from other donors' samples. Sequencing was performed on whole blood, taken in connection with sensitization to the hapten diphenylcyclopropenone (DPC). The rearrangement uses TRBV29-1 and TRBJ1-1; 8 bases align to TRBD1. The CDR3 DNA reads as TGCAGCGTCCTCACAGGGGGCACTGAAGCTTTCTTT. Its translation: CSVLTGGTEAFF.